This TCR beta chain derives from a study of spatial heterogeneity in lung cancer. Overall study findings and caveats: Ubiquitous expanded tumor TCRs appeared in blood more at resection than follow-up.

Germline CDR1 and CDR2: SGHVS and FQNEAQ. This CDR3 has 16 residues. V shed 4 bases, J shed 3 bases, and the junction held 9 bases outside the gene matches. Time point here: sample taken at primary tumor resection. No cells were sorted before sequencing. The whole RNA sequenced was extracted from tumor, nontumor lung or frozen PBMC. The library protocol tagged each TCR cDNA with a unique molecular identifier. Via MiXCR, TCRdb re-called the 5' RACE reads, giving one row per CDR3 protein. The data show 45,000 or so distinct CDR3 sequences, with 10% to 15% seen just once and roughly 45% held by the top ten. On this clonotype itself: Its antigen is currently unknown.

Sequenced material: PBMCs, taken at surgery. The genes are TRBV7-8 and TRBJ2-7; 10 bases are a match to TRBD2. The TCR comes from a female donor with early-stage non-small cell lung cancer. The CDR3 coding sequence is TGTGCCAGCAGCTCTGGGACTAGCGCCTTTTTCTACGAGCAGTACTTC. It yields the protein CASSSGTSAFFYEQYF.